This T cell receptor beta chain emerged from a study of T cell responses to AZD1222 COVID-19 vaccine. Points on this clone: Its antigen is not identified.

Germline V CDR1 and CDR2: MNHEY, SVGAGI. The ends were cut back, 2 bases at V and 4 bases at J, with 14 bases in the middle. This CDR3 is built from 15 residues. Sequenced by immunoSEQ multiplex PCR; TCRdb stores in-frame clones only, minus some. The sample records under 45,000 clones, 88% being singletons. Notes on the study in general: Two AZD1222 administrations were followed by greater Spike-specific TCR breadth and depth. In a largely white British group with more females than males, clonal diversity was possibly underestimated. Vaccine-related CD4 TCRs covered spike, predominating at 160-218 and 743-854.

The input for sequencing was peripheral blood, taken 28 days after the second dose of the MenACWY control vaccine. The source is an adult who received the MenACWY meningococcal vaccine as a control. The chain has TRBV6-5 and TRBJ1-1; D perhaps matches TRBD1 (5 bases). The CDR3 here is CASSYARGRGTEAFF. The CDR3 nucleotides read TGTGCCAGCAGTTACGCAAGGGGTCGCGGCACTGAAGCTTTCTTT.